Below are 26 T cell receptor beta chains sequenced from a single sample in a study of OX40 agonist ivuxolimab in advanced cancers. Sequenced by immunoSEQ multiplex PCR; TCRdb stores in-frame clones only, minus some. The data show tens of thousands of clones, about 82% seen once. Here the sequenced sample was CD4+ or CD8+ T cells sorted from blood, taken in a trial of the OX40 agonist ivuxolimab. The receptor set was obtained from an adult with an advanced solid tumor such as melanoma, head and neck, liver or kidney cancer.

The V call is TRBV19, the J call TRBJ2-6; TRBD1 matches 9 bases. Germline assignment: CDR1 LNHDA and CDR2 SQIVND (reference sequence). Trimming at V came to 5 bases and at J to 0 bases, leaving 2 bases not matched to a gene. This CDR3 region has 16 residues. CDR3 amino acids: CASSRTGASGANVLTF. The CDR3 DNA is TGTGCCAGTAGTCGGACAGGGGCCTCTGGGGCCAACGTCCTGACTTTC.

This clone has a single count. The chain carries TRBV6-1 and TRBJ1-5; 8 bases match TRBD1. Germline CDR1 reads MNHNS; CDR2 reads SASEGT. CDR3 length: 14 residues. Losses at the gene ends were 6 bases for V and 7 bases for J; bases not matched to a gene: 8. The CDR3, as DNA: TGTGCCAGCAGGGTGACAGGGGAAGGACAGCCCCAGCATTTT. It is translated as CASRVTGEGQPQHF.

There are a few counts of this clone. This chain links TRBV27 with TRBJ1-2; D not resolved. The CDR3 loop spans 13 amino acids. Per germline, CDR1 MNHEY and CDR2 SMNVEV (reference sequence). Trimming removed 6 bases at V and 1 base at J, with 9 bases between. This CDR3 is CASSTLLNYGYTF. The CDR3 bases are TGTGCCAGCAGCACCCTTCTTAACTATGGCTACACCTTC.

V gene TRBV5-4 combines with J gene TRBJ1-6, with D maybe TRBD1 (6 bases). The V gene's germline CDR1 is SGHNT and CDR2 YYREEE (reference sequence). The CDR3 sequence is 15 residues long. Trimming left V 4 bases short and J 10 bases short, with 18 bases between. CDR3 DNA: TGTGCCAGCAGCCCACCGACAGGAATAGGCTCACCCCTCCACTTT. It specifies CASSPPTGIGSPLHF.

V is TRBV28 and J is TRBJ1-5; D unclear. The length of the CDR3 is 15 residues. Trimming left V 5 bases short and J 5 bases short, with 16 bases between. The V gene's germline CDR1 is MDHEN and CDR2 SYDVKM. The CDR3 DNA reads as TGTGCCAGCAGTCCCCCTGAGGGTAGTGATCAGCCCCAGCATTTT. Its protein is CASSPPEGSDQPQHF.

This clone occurred once. The gene calls are TRBV27 and TRBJ2-3; no clear D. Germline V lookup: CDR1 MNHEY, CDR2 SMNVEV (reference sequence). This CDR3 is 14 amino acids long. With 2 bases removed from V and 0 bases from J, the gap between germline ends came to 6 bases. The CDR3 region is CASSLTQSTDTQYF. The CDR3 coding sequence is TGTGCCAGCAGTTTAACGCAGAGCACAGATACGCAGTATTTT.

V is TRBV6-1 and J is TRBJ1-1; perhaps TRBD1 as D (5 bases). The V and J ends lost 4 bases and 4 bases respectively, with 13 bases between them. The V gene's germline CDR1 is MNHNS and CDR2 SASEGT. The CDR3 has 14 residues. CDR3 amino acids: CASSARWGITEAFF. The CDR3 DNA is TGTGCCAGCAGTGCCCGGTGGGGGATCACTGAAGCTTTCTTT.

This chain links TRBV6-7 with TRBJ1-4; TRBD1 matches 9 bases. TRBV6-7 is an ORF, and what it does is uncertain. The CDR3 has 17 amino acids. V shed 8 bases and J 8 bases; nucleotides not matched to a gene: 18. The CDR3: CASPYPKSRDREEKLFF. The CDR3 nucleotides are TGTGCCAGCCCCTATCCCAAATCCAGGGACAGGGAGGAAAAACTGTTTTTT.

This chain connects TRBV7-9 to TRBJ2-4; a weak D match, TRBD1 (6 bases). V was clipped by 2 bases and J by 6 bases, with 11 bases between them. In germline, CDR1 is SEHNR, CDR2 FQNEAQ (reference sequence). This CDR3 is built from 14 residues. The DNA of the CDR3 is TGTGCCAGCAGCTTAACAGGGAGCTTAAACATTCAGTACTTC. This gives the protein CASSLTGSLNIQYF.

The chain carries TRBV6-5 and TRBJ2-2; 11 nucleotides match TRBD1. This CDR3 is 15 amino acids long. V shed 7 bases and J 5 bases; nucleotides not matched to a gene: 6. Germline-derived CDR1 and CDR2 are MNHEY and SVGAGI. The CDR3 sequence: CASILDRGHTGELFF. As DNA, the CDR3 is TGTGCCAGCATTCTGGACAGGGGGCATACCGGGGAGCTGTTTTTT.

The chain is built from TRBV6-6 and TRBJ2-7; D may be TRBD1 or TRBD2 (5 bases each). Germline V CDR1 and CDR2: MNHNY, SVGAGI (reference sequence). The CDR3 is made up of 12 amino acids. The V end lost 6 bases, the J end lost 3 bases, and 9 bases lay between the germline ends. In DNA form, the CDR3 reads TGTGCCAGCAGGGGGGTGTTCTACGAGCAGTACTTC. Translated, it gives CASRGVFYEQYF.

J is TRBJ1-2 and V is TRBV6-6; D gene uncertain. The CDR3 has 13 amino acids. Between the trimmed V and J ends, which lost 5 bases and 3 bases, there was a span of 10 bases. Germline V gene data show CDR1 as MNHNY and CDR2 as SVGAGI (reference sequence). The CDR3: CASSADPYYGYTF. The CDR3 coding sequence is TGTGCCAGCAGTGCCGACCCTTACTATGGCTACACCTTC.

The chain uses TRBV10-2 and TRBJ2-5; weak D call: TRBD1 (5 bases). The CDR3 runs to 12 residues. Germline CDR1 is WSHSY and CDR2 is SAAADI. V lost 0 bases and J lost 6, with 5 bases in between. CDR3 loop: CASSESGQTQYF. DNA of the CDR3: TGCGCCAGCAGTGAGTCGGGGCAGACCCAGTACTTC.

The V call is TRBV5-1, the J call TRBJ2-2; TRBD1 agrees at 8 bases. This CDR3 has 15 residues. With 2 bases clipped from V and 3 bases from J, the junction kept 3 bases outside the gene matches. The germline V gene has CDR1 SGHRS and CDR2 YFSETQ. The CDR3 nucleotides read TGCGCCAGCAGCTTAGTGACAGGGGACACCGGGGAGCTGTTTTTT. It is translated as CASSLVTGDTGELFF.

The rearrangement links TRBV5-1 to TRBJ1-1; no clear D. The CDR3 is 13 residues long. V shed 4 bases and J shed 10 bases, with 17 bases lying between them. Germline V gene data show CDR1 as SGHRS and CDR2 as YFSETQ. The DNA of the CDR3 is TGCGCCAGCAGCCCCCCTCGGGAGGAAGGAGCTTTCTTT. It yields the protein CASSPPREEGAFF.

V and J are TRBV27 and TRBJ2-5; the D call may be TRBD1 or TRBD2 (5 bases each). Looked up from germline, CDR1 is MNHEY and CDR2 is SMNVEV (reference sequence). The CDR3 contains 14 residues. The V end lost 3 bases, the J end lost 1 base, and 9 bases lay between the germline ends. The CDR3 loop reads CASSFVGAQETQYF. The DNA of the CDR3 is TGTGCCAGCAGTTTTGTCGGGGCCCAAGAGACCCAGTACTTC.

The rearrangement links TRBV6-1 to TRBJ1-2, with 8 bases aligning to TRBD1. After removal of 4 bases from V and 7 bases from J, the junction contained 11 bases not matched to a gene. Germline lookup yields CDR1 MNHNS and CDR2 SASEGT. This CDR3 region has 15 residues. The CDR3 nucleotides are TGTGCCAGCAGTGCCTTGGACAGGGCCGCTGGTGGCTACACCTTC. Translation: CASSALDRAAGGYTF.

Only one count was recorded for this clone. This chain links TRBV29-1 with TRBJ2-1; D is possibly TRBD1 (5 bases). This CDR3 is 12 amino acids long. Germline CDR1 is SQVTM and CDR2 is ANQGSEA. V shed 4 bases and J shed 5 bases, with 9 bases lying between them. CDR3 loop: CSVVPRDNEQFF. The CDR3 nucleotides are TGCAGCGTTGTACCCAGGGACAATGAGCAGTTCTTC.

This clone was observed a few times. A read error may account for a junction end that differs from germline. The chain is built from TRBV2 and TRBJ1-6, with unresolved D. The CDR3 has 12 residues. Germline V gives CDR1 SNHLY, CDR2 FYNNEI. CDR3 sequence: CASSEARAGSGF. As DNA, the CDR3 is TGTGCCAGCAGTGAAGCGCGGGCGGGCAGTGGTTTT.

V gene TRBV6-5 combines with J gene TRBJ1-4, with TRBD1 as a possible D gene (5 bases). Germline values: CDR1 MNHEY, CDR2 SVGAGI. The CDR3 has 16 amino acids. The V end was cut by 4 bases, the J end by 6 bases, with 18 bases between. CDR3 protein: CASSSFYDGTDEKLFF. CDR3 coding DNA: TGTGCCAGCAGTTCATTTTACGACGGGACGGATGAAAAACTGTTTTTT.

The chain combines TRBV7-2 with TRBJ1-1, with no clear D. The CDR3 is made up of 16 amino acids. Germline lookup yields CDR1 SGHTA and CDR2 FQGNSA. V lost 0 bases and J 0 bases, leaving 11 bases between the germline ends. CDR3 region: CASSLAHTMMNTEAFF. DNA for the CDR3: TGTGCCAGCAGCTTAGCCCACACGATGATGAACACTGAAGCTTTCTTT.

The rearrangement uses TRBV6-1 and TRBJ2-5, with TRBD1 as a possible D gene (5 bases). The CDR3 consists of 14 residues. Per germline, CDR1 MNHNS and CDR2 SASEGT. V lost 10 bases and J 0 bases, leaving 15 bases between the germline ends. CDR3 protein: CATLYTQDQETQYF. In DNA form, the CDR3 reads TGTGCCACGCTCTACACACAGGACCAAGAGACCCAGTACTTC.

This chain uses TRBV14 with TRBJ1-1; no clear D gene. The CDR3 runs 13 residues. Germline V gene sequence: CDR1 SGHDN, CDR2 FVKESK. The V end was cut by 5 bases, the J end by 0 bases, with 7 bases between. The CDR3 protein is CASSSQMNTEAFF. CDR3 in DNA: TGTGCCAGCAGCTCACAGATGAACACTGAAGCTTTCTTT.

The chain has TRBV5-1 and TRBJ2-3, with D tentatively TRBD1 (6 bases). There are 15 residues in the CDR3. Germline CDR1 is SGHRS and CDR2 is YFSETQ. Trimming left V 0 bases short and J 4 bases short, with 12 bases between. The CDR3 loop reads CASSLEGRGSDTQYF. The CDR3 DNA is TGCGCCAGCAGCTTGGAGGGCAGGGGTTCAGATACGCAGTATTTT.

This clone was counted once. The chain recombines TRBV7-6 with TRBJ2-3; D remains ambiguous. The CDR3 consists of 18 residues. The V and J ends lost 2 bases and 5 bases respectively, with 23 bases between them. Germline V gene lookup returns CDR1 SGHVS and CDR2 FNYEAQ. The CDR3 is CASSLILGSGNNRDTQYF. The CDR3 coding sequence is TGTGCCAGCAGCTTAATCCTGGGTAGTGGCAATAACCGAGATACGCAGTATTTT.

V and J are TRBV6-5 and TRBJ1-5, with 8 bases fitting TRBD1. The CDR3 covers 13 residues. V trimming: 6 bases; J trimming: 2 bases; junction bases outside the gene matches: 0. CDR1 MNHEY and CDR2 SVGAGI come from the germline V gene. The CDR3 DNA reads TGTGCCAGCAGGGGACAGGGCAATCAGCCCCAGCATTTT. Encoded protein: CASRGQGNQPQHF.